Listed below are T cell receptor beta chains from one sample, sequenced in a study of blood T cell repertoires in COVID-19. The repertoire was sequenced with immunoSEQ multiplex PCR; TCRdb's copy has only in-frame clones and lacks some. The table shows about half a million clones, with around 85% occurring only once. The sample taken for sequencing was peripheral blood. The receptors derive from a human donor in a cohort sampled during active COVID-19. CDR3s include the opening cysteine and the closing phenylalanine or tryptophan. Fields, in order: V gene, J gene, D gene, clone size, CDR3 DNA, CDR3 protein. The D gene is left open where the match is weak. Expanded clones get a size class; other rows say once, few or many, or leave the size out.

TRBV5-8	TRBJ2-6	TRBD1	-	TGTGCCAGCAGCTGGGACAGGGAATCCGGGGCCAACGTCCTGACTTTC	CASSWDRESGANVLTF
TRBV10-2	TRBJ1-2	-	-	TGCGCCAGCACCGGAGGGGAGGGCGGGCAAAACTATGGCTACACCTTC	CASTGGEGGQNYGYTF
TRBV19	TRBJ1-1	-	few	TGTGCCAGTAGTACGGACTCGGGTCCCGGGAGAGCTTTCTTT	CASSTDSGPGRAFF
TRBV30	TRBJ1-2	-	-	TGTGCCCGAGGACAGTCAGTTCCCTATGGCTACACCTTC	CARGQSVPYGYTF
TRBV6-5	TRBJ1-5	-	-	TGTGCCAGCAGTTACCTCACAGGGACCCAGCCCCAGCATTTT	CASSYLTGTQPQHF
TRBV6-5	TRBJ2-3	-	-	TGTGCCAGCAGTTACGAGGGAACAGATACGCAGTATTTT	CASSYEGTDTQYF
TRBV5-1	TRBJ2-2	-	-	TGCGCCAGCAGCTTGAGAACAGGGAGGAACACCGGGGAGCTGTTTTTT	CASSLRTGRNTGELFF
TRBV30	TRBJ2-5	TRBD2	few	TGTGCCTGGAGTGTAGCGGGAGGGGAGACCCAGTACTTC	CAWSVAGGETQYF
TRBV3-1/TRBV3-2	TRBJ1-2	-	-	TGTGCCAGCAGTCGAGTAGCTAACTATGGCTACACCTTC	CASSRVANYGYTF
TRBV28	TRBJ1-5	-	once	TGTGCCAGCAGTAGATCCGCGGGCGATAGCAATCAGCCCCAGCATTTT	CASSRSAGDSNQPQHF
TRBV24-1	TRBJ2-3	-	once	TGTGCCACCAGTGATTTGGCCCCTGGAGGAGGTACGCAGTATTTT	CATSDLAPGGGTQYF
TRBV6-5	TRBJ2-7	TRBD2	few	TGTGCCAGCAGTTTAGAGGCGGGAGCCCCCTACGAGCAGTACTTC	CASSLEAGAPYEQYF
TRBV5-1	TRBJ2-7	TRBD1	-	TGCGCCAGCAGCTCCGCCACAGGGGCTTCCTACGAGCAGTACTTC	CASSSATGASYEQYF
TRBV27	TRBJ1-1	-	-	TGTGCCAGCAGTTGGCAGGAGAACACTGAAGCTTTCTTT	CASSWQENTEAFF
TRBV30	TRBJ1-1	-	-	TGTGCCTGGAGTGTGAATCTCCTCGGGAACGCTGAAGCTTTCTTT	CAWSVNLLGNAEAFF
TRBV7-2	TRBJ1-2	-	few	TGTGCCAGCAGCGTACAGGGAGTAGAGGGCTACACCTTC	CASSVQGVEGYTF
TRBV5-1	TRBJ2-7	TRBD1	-	TGCGCCAGCAGCTTGGCGGGGGGACAGGGGGCCTACGAGCAGTACTTC	CASSLAGGQGAYEQYF
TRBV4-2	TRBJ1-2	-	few	TGTGCCAGCAGCCAAAGGGAAGGACAGAGCTATGGCTACACCTTC	CASSQREGQSYGYTF
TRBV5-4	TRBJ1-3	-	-	TGTGCCAGCAGCTTTATCGGGTTTAACTCCGGAAACACCATATATTTT	CASSFIGFNSGNTIYF
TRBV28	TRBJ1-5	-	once	TGTGCCAGCCGTTTAGAGGGAAATCAGCCCCAGCATTTT	CASRLEGNQPQHF
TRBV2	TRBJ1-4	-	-	TGTGCCAGCAGTGTACAGGGTGCAACTAATGAAAAACTGTTTTTT	CASSVQGATNEKLFF
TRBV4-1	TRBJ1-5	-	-	TGCGCCAGCAGCCAAAACTACAGGGCGACGGATCAGCCCCAGCATTTT	CASSQNYRATDQPQHF
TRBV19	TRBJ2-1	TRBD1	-	TGTGCCAGTAGTACCTGGGACAGGGGGTACTCCTACAATGAGCAGTTCTTC	CASSTWDRGYSYNEQFF
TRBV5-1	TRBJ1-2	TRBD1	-	TGCGCCAGCAGCTTGGCCCCGGGACAGGGATATGGCTACACCTTC	CASSLAPGQGYGYTF
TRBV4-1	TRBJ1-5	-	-	TGCGCCAGCAGCCGTCCTGATCTACAGCCCCAGCATTTT	CASSRPDLQPQHF
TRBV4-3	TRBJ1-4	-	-	TGCGCCAGCAGCCTCTCCAGGGCTTCTAATGAAAAACTGTTTTTT	CASSLSRASNEKLFF
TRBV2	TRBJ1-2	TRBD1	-	TGTGCCAGCAGCCTAGGGGGACAGTTTATCTCCTATGGCTACACCTTC	CASSLGGQFISYGYTF
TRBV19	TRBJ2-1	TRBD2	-	TGTGCCAGTAGTTCATGGAGCGGGAGCAACCACAATGAGCAGTTCTTC	CASSSWSGSNHNEQFF
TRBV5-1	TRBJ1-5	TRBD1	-	TGCGCCAGCAGCGAGGACAGGTTCGATCAGCCCCAGCATTTT	CASSEDRFDQPQHF
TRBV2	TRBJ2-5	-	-	TGTGCCAGCAGTGAACTCGGTGGCCAAGAGACCCAGTACTTC	CASSELGGQETQYF
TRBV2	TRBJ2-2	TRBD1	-	TGTGCCAGCAGTTGGTCGGGACAGTCCCACGGGGAGCTGTTTTTT	CASSWSGQSHGELFF
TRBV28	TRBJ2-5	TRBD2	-	TGTGCCAGCAGGCCGGGGGGGGAGACCCAGTACTTC	CASRPGGETQYF
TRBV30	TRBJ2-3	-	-	TGTGCCTGGAGTGACCTACCTATAGGGGGAGATACGCAGTATTTT	CAWSDLPIGGDTQYF
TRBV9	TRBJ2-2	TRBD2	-	TGTGCCAGCAGCGTTACTAGCGGGAGGGCTACCGGGGAGCTGTTTTTT	CASSVTSGRATGELFF
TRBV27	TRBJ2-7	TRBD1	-	TGTGCCAGCAGTTTCGCGGACAGGGGTTACTACGAGCAGTACTTC	CASSFADRGYYEQYF
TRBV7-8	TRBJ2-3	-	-	TGTGCCAGCAGCTTTTTAGGCGGTCAAGATACGCAGTATTTT	CASSFLGGQDTQYF
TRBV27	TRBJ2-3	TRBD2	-	TGTGCCAGCAGTCTGGAGCGGGGTAGCGCAGATACGCAGTATTTT	CASSLERGSADTQYF
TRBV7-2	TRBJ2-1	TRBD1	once	TGTGCCAGCAGCTTCGACAGGGGCTCCTACAATGAGCAGTTCTTC	CASSFDRGSYNEQFF
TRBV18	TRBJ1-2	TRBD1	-	TGTGCCAGCTCACCAACGCAGGAGGGGGCACGTTATGGCTACACCTTC	CASSPTQEGARYGYTF
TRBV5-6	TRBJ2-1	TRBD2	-	TGTGCCAGCAGCCTAGCGGACTATGAGCAGTTCTTC	CASSLADYEQFF
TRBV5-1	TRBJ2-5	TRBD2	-	TGCGCCAGCAGCGCTTTTGCGGGACTAGATGGGACCCAGTACTTC	CASSAFAGLDGTQYF
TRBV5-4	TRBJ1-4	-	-	TGTGCCAGCAGCTTACAGGGCCCAAATGAAAAACTGTTTTTT	CASSLQGPNEKLFF
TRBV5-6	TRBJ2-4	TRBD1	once	TGTGCCAGCAGTCCCTTCCCGGACAGGGGGATTCTAGCCAAAAACATTCAGTACTTC	CASSPFPDRGILAKNIQYF
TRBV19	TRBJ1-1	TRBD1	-	TGTGCCAGTAGTGCCGACAGGGTCGTGGCTGAAGCTTTCTTT	CASSADRVVAEAFF
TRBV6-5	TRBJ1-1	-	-	TGTGCCAGCACCGAACCGCGGGGGGCGCGGGCTTTCTTT	CASTEPRGARAFF
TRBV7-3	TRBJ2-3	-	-	TGTGCCAGCAGCTTATCCGGGATGGGGACAGATACGCAGTATTTT	CASSLSGMGTDTQYF
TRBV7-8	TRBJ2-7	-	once	TGTGCCAGCAGCCCCGGGGATGGCGTGAGAACCTACGAGCAGTACTTC	CASSPGDGVRTYEQYF
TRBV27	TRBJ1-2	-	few	TGTGCCAGCAGTTTTCGGGGGAACTATGGCTACACCTTC	CASSFRGNYGYTF
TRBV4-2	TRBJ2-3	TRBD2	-	TGTGCCAGCAGCCAAGATTCAACGGGAGGGAGGGGTACGCAGTATTTT	CASSQDSTGGRGTQYF
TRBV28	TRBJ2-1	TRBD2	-	TGTGCCAGCAGTTTGTTAGGCGGGAGGTCCGGGAATGAGCAGTTCTTC	CASSLLGGRSGNEQFF
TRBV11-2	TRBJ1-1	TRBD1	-	TGTGCCAGCAGCTTACGCGACAGGGGGAGGCACACTGAAGCTTTCTTT	CASSLRDRGRHTEAFF